This TCR beta chain was captured by sequencing in a study of control samples from healthy donors and cancer patients (TCRdb year 2020). The CDR3 runs 13 amino acids, cysteine and phenylalanine included. CDR3 DNA is the only sequence kept; it has 39 bases, read in frame from the first base. The germline V gene provides CDR1 ENHRY and CDR2 SYGVKD. Deletion took 10 bases off V and 2 bases off J, with a span of 14 bases between the germline ends. In the case of this clone: The clone's antigen remains unknown. No clone much larger than this one lies a single base away; base qualities are absent.

The library relied on the immunoSEQ multiplex PCR assay. This immuneACCESS table, as held by TCRdb, lists in-frame sequences with V and J called but not all clones. Of the missing ones, under half trace to an unresolved V gene in checked studies; the others have no known cause. Here the sample has some 150,000 clones; just under 95% occur a single time. About 14% of the sample rests with the top ten. The sample consisted of PBMCs. Rearrangement joined TRBV10-3 to TRBJ2-5; TRBD2 is perhaps the D gene, given 5 matching bases. The source of this sequence is a man aged 60 to 69 with colorectal cancer. The CDR3 protein sequence reads: CATSPGIQETQYF. The bases read TGTGCCACAAGTCCGGGAATACAAGAGACCCAGTACTTC.